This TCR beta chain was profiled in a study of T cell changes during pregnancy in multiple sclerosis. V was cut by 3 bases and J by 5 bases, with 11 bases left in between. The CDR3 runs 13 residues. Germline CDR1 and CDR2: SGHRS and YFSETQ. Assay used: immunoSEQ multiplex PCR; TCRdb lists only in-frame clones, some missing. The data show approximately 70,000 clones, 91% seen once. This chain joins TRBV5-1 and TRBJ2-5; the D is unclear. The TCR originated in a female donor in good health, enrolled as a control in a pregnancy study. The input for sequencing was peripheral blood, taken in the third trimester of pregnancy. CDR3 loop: CASSSGRWETQYF. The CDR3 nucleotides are TGCGCCAGCAGCTCTGGGCGATGGGAGACCCAGTACTTC.